The entry that follows covers one T cell receptor (beta chain) sequence. Its specificity is unknown. The PCR ran on 60 Vbeta and 13 Jbeta primers. Repertoires were generated with immunoSEQ multiplex PCR, while TCRdb's copy carries only in-frame clones and drops some. Here the sample spans more than 140,000 clones, about three quarters being singletons. The sample is drawn from a study of cytomegalovirus exposure and HLA in healthy donors. Overall study findings and caveats: Researchers reported from a later analysis that most CMV-associated TCR beta chains appeared HLA-restricted. Data from an earlier analysis indicated that most TCR beta V segments were productive either about 90% or about 30% of the time. Exclusion applied to some V segments, including TRBV6-2 and TRBV6-3, as they were indistinguishable.

Trimming stripped 2 bases from V and 3 bases from J, with 14 bases between. The CDR3 length is 16 residues. The germline CDR1 and CDR2 sequences are SGHRS and YFSETQ. Every donor was a healthy person donating bone marrow. Specimen: PBMCs. The rearrangement uses TRBV5-1 and TRBJ1-4; the D gene is possibly TRBD1 (6 bases). The clonotype comes from a male donor in good health and CMV-seronegative. This CDR3 is CASSFGTGFANEKLFF. The CDR3 coding sequence is TGCGCCAGCAGCTTCGGTACAGGGTTCGCTAATGAAAAACTGTTTTTT.